The following is a TCR beta chain sequence with its context. The clone's antigen remains unknown. No much larger clone is present one base from it, and per-base qualities are unavailable. This sample stems from a study of cytomegalovirus exposure and HLA in healthy donors (dated by TCRdb to 2016 to 2017). Some background on the complete study: According to an earlier analysis of around 600 of the donors, 200 million or so T cells yielded 120 million or so unique TCR beta sequences and around 300 Gb of sequence data. Both class I and class II loci were covered by HLA typing, at four-digit resolution. The genetic ancestry cluster associated with self-reported Caucasian donors included over 80% of the approximately 400 genotyped donors. The study aimed to test whether signatures of past pathogen exposure could be identified by cataloging public T cell receptors. Because of strong linkage in the cohort, 4 to 6 DR-DQ haplotypes were treated as single units for association and clustering. A later genetic analysis took genome-wide SNP genotypes for about 55% of the roughly 670 donors and used that subset as a discovery cohort. Alongside the repertoire data, information on donor age, sex, ethnicity and CMV serostatus was compiled. High-throughput TCR immunosequencing, statistical association of individual TCRs with disease status, and machine learning were combined to predict cytomegalovirus infection status. All discovery cohort repertoires had been generated on a single sequencing platform. Along with the approximately 650-subject first cohort, a separate validation cohort of over a hundred different subjects was used. The number of typed donors differed by locus: about 620-640 for A, B, C, DRB1 and DQB1; 500 to 550 for DQA1; over 600 for DPA1; and approximately 450 for DPB1. In an earlier analysis of roughly 580 of the donors, high-throughput TCR beta sequencing was used to judge whether each TCR beta V gene segment behaved as functional or pseudogenic. The study profiled the T cell repertoires of 550 to 700 subjects by immunosequencing and related them to cytomegalovirus serostatus. A later analysis re-analyzed previously published TCR beta repertoires from 550 to 700 donors and added high-resolution HLA genotyping to study TCR occurrence patterns. An early release that covered roughly 600 HLA-typed donors contained around 300 gigabases of sequencing data and roughly 84 million unique TCR sequences. In the later analysis, no new phenotypic data were used to find candidate immune exposures; instead, reliance was placed on TCR beta sequences and their occurrence across donors. Among 300 to 500 genotyped donors of the cohort, an average of around 250,000 unique TCR beta nucleotide sequences was sequenced per donor, of which 15% to 20% were non-productive. What the research found in general, with its limitations: In a later analysis, the rate of TCR association differed among HLA loci, with DRB1 alleles having the most associated TCRs and HLA-C alleles having the fewest. Presence/absence analyses assumed roughly uniform sequencing depth across donors, an assumption that may not hold. In a later analysis, 15,000 to 20,000 TCR beta sequences were associated with specific HLA alleles at a false discovery rate of 0.05. A few of the identified cytomegalovirus-associated TCR beta chains were confirmed in vitro to be specific for cytomegalovirus antigens. Because HLA typing was missing for some donors at each locus, association tests included only the typed subset. In a later genetic analysis, fewer N-insertions in productive TCRs were reported among donors in an Asian-associated ancestry cluster than the approximately 630-donor mean. It was suggested by the authors that the approach could potentially be generalized to other disease states and immunological phenotypes. A later analysis found that HLA-associated TCR beta chains were more clonally expanded and had lower generation probabilities than equally common non-associated chains. A later analysis found that most CMV-associated TCR beta chains appeared HLA-restricted, with HLA associations seemingly driven largely by CMV exposure. The sequencing pipeline was judged likely to have produced a cluster of highly shared sequence variants as a technical artifact. Most TCR sequences were observed very rarely across donors, whereas some public TCRs were present in many individuals. Linkage disequilibrium might explain the correlated functional status among segregating V segments, but an unknown experimental factor could not be ruled out. An association between a missense DCLRE1C variant and V-gene and J-gene trimming of TCR beta chains was found in a later genetic analysis and replicated in an independent cohort. CMV serostatus was the only immune exposure information available for the cohort. In an earlier analysis of about 540 of the donors, most TCR beta V segments were observed in productive rearrangements about 87% or about 30% of the time, broadly matching IMGT annotations. In a later analysis, several top co-occurrence clusters were reported to appear linked to parvovirus B19, influenza, CMV and Epstein-Barr virus. Because counts were too low, about 17 rarely observed V segments, including chromosome 9 orphons, were excluded from the earlier analysis of around 640 of the donors. The cohort was sequenced for TCR beta chains only, and without alpha or paired-chain data the features that could be detected were limited. Strong co-occurrence of HLA alleles, especially DR and DQ, made assigning TCR associations to individual alleles difficult. The study gave a list of over 150 TCR beta chains associated with cytomegalovirus. In both the original and validation cohorts, the classifier was reported to diagnose cytomegalovirus status with high specificity and sensitivity. Because the 87-base-pair reads could not distinguish some IMGT-functional V segments, including TRBV6-2 and TRBV6-3, those segments were excluded. A further reported finding was that TCR beta sequences accurately predicted the HLA-A and HLA-B alleles for most subjects in the first cohort.

The CDR1 and CDR2 encoded by the germline V gene are SNHLY and FYNNEI. The CDR3 starts with the cysteine, ends with the phenylalanine, and has 15 residues. The entry retains the CDR3 DNA only, 45 bases that are in frame from base 1. V trim: 1 base; J trim: 2 bases; unmatched bases: 2. The cohort comprised more than 550 healthy bone marrow donors. At the time of sampling, all cohort members were nominally healthy, though unrecorded immune exposures were likely present. The donor tested CMV seronegative, placing the donor among the 350 or so seronegative members of the cohort. A peripheral blood sample was provided by each donor, and peripheral blood mononuclear cells were used for TCR beta sequencing. Genomic DNA was extracted from the blood cell samples with the Qiagen DNeasy Blood Extraction Kit. Libraries were prepared through the immunoSEQ multiplex PCR assay. For the multiplex PCR, a mixture combining 60 forward primers for TCR Vbeta segments and 13 reverse primers for TCR Jbeta segments was used. The CDR3 region of rearranged TCR beta genes was amplified from genomic DNA by a multiplex PCR assay. Amplified TCR beta libraries were sequenced as 87-base-pair reads on the Illumina HiSeq System. The paper's processing steps were these. In a later analysis, 80 million or so unique TCR beta chains were counted across the 500 to 700 repertoires, and roughly 11 million of these chains were shared by at least two donors. Raw reads were error-corrected and collapsed into unique sequences with a nearest-neighbor algorithm that merged closely related sequences to remove PCR and sequencing errors. Alignment of CDR3 sequences to IMGT reference sequences was used to assign V, D and J gene segments. For a sequence to be retained, a match of at least six nucleotides to both a V gene segment and a J gene segment was required. Rearrangements were classified as productive when the CDR3 lacked stop codons and remained in frame with V and J, and all other rearrangements were classified as non-productive. CDR3 was defined according to IMGT convention as the region running from the second conserved V-encoded cysteine to the conserved J-encoded phenylalanine. In an earlier analysis of just under 600 of the donors, sequences lacking an unambiguous match to a single V gene segment were excluded. An earlier analysis of several hundred of the donors classified V segments as functional when productive rearrangements were above 56.7% and as segregating when the standard deviation between donors was above 5%. To diagnose cytomegalovirus status from the catalog of TCR beta chain sequences, a statistical classification framework was built. V and J gene assignment, in a later analysis, came from comparing TCR nucleotide sequences with IMGT/GENE-DB human TR gene sequences. Using the TCRdist pipeline, a later analysis assigned CDR3 sequences along with most-parsimonious VDJ recombination scenarios. In a later analysis, each TCR beta chain was defined by its CDR3 amino acid sequence together with its V-gene family, and reads without a unique V-gene family were excluded. As a way to deal with suspected cross-contamination and a sequencing artifact, a later analysis dropped 500 to 700 nucleotide sequences that were highly shared and had low generation probability. A later analysis calculated a clonal expansion index for each public chain from normalized within-repertoire ranks of inferred template counts. Generation probabilities in a later analysis came from a VDJ recombination model fitted to out-of-frame rearrangements, and those results were checked against IGoR. In a later analysis, TCR-TCR, TCR-HLA and TCR-CMV co-occurrence was scored with hypergeometric tests, and a repertoire-size bias correction was applied to TCR pairs. To estimate false discovery rates, a later analysis permuted the HLA or CMV assignments 20 times. In a later analysis, co-occurring TCRs were grouped using DBSCAN, with TCRdist sequence similarity added in when clustering inside HLA-allele-positive subsets. Co-occurrence clustering excluded repertoires with fewer than 30,000 or more than 120,000 public chains, plus five with anomalous nucleotide sharing. This immuneACCESS table, as held by TCRdb, lists in-frame sequences with V and J called but not all clones. Of the missing ones, under half trace to an unresolved V gene in checked studies; the others have no known cause. That table is the source of V, J and clone size, and D and trimming were worked out from the DNA. This sample lists around 150,000 clones; approximately 88% were detected once. The ten largest account for about 1.4% of the sample.

Sample: PBMCs. The sequence came from a woman under 30 in good health and CMV-seronegative. This chain joins TRBV2 to TRBJ1-5; 7 bases in the middle match TRBD1. CDR3 loop: CASSEDTGGNQPQHF. The DNA sequence is as follows: TGTGCCAGCAGTGAAGACACAGGGGGCAATCAGCCCCAGCATTTT.